This T cell receptor (beta chain) was recorded in a study of response to subunit inactivated influenza vaccine. Study findings and constraints: The authors put forward the suggestion that each seasonal influenza vaccination may bring in only a limited number of new T cells.

TCRdb recomputed calls from the RT-PCR reads with MiXCR, one row per CDR3 protein. The data hold 400,000 to 550,000 distinct CDR3 sequences, with roughly 25% observed a single time. CDR3 length equals 15 residues. Germline CDR1 and CDR2: KGHDR and SFDVKD. V shed 6 bases and J 7 bases; nucleotides not matched to a gene: 7. This clonotype was picked up a small number of times. The antigen is undetermined. The source of this sequence is a man aged 45-65 years who received an inactivated influenza vaccine. This chain links TRBV24-1 with TRBJ2-1, with 11 nucleotides matching TRBD2. Sequencing used CD4+ T cells sorted from PBMCs, obtained roughly 5 days after vaccination. The DNA of the CDR3 is TGTGCCACCAGTCACCGACTAGCGGGATGGAATGAGCAGTTCTTC. Protein: CATSHRLAGWNEQFF.